The clone carrying this TCR beta chain was detected only a few times. Template material for amplifying TCR beta CDR3 regions consisted of RNA transcripts. Carried out on the TCR CDR3, a first-round RT-PCR used the HTBI primer set. MiXCR, applied by TCRdb to the multiplex PCR reads, yields one record per CDR3 protein. The data hold roughly 840,000 distinct CDR3 sequences, with roughly 40% observed a single time. This entry comes from a study of T cells in Graves' hyperthyroidism and ophthalmopathy. Per germline, CDR1 SGHVS and CDR2 FQNEAQ. The CDR3 extends over 15 amino acids. Trimming removed 1 base from V and 5 bases from J, with 14 bases in between.

The TCR originated in a young man with Graves' hyperthyroidism. This rearrangement joins TRBV7-8 to TRBJ2-5, with D perhaps TRBD1 or TRBD2 (7 bases each). The sequencing sample was made of blood. CDR3 nucleotide sequence: TGTGCCAGCAGCTTAGAAGCAGGGGGGGCGGAGACCCAGTACTTC. It codes for CASSLEAGGAETQYF.